This T cell receptor (beta chain) was profiled in a study of human T cells and chemical hapten exposure. Study background: How much TCR each sample yielded varied, mostly because pooled library volumes differed slightly.

This clonotype has at least ten counts. Its target is not known. Each CDR3 protein gets one entry after TCRdb re-called the RACE reads with MiXCR. The table records 130,000 or so distinct CDR3 sequences, around 8.3% of them present only once. Study-level points and caveats: High-frequency TCRs, those above 1 in 1000, stayed the same after DPC sensitization.

Specified time point: healthy volunteer bleed at 2 weeks. Unfractionated whole blood was the source from which total RNA was extracted. CDR3 length: 14 residues. V lost 6 bases and J lost 2; bases outside the gene matches: 4. Germline V gene sequence: CDR1 SGHRS, CDR2 YFSETQ. The TCR comes from a male donor in good health. Some clones in this sample may be carry-over from other donors' samples. Specimen: whole blood. This chain joins TRBV5-1 and TRBJ1-5; 8 nucleotides match TRBD1. The CDR3 DNA is TGCGCCAGCAAGGAGGGACAGGGCAATCAGCCCCAGCATTTT. Amino acid sequence: CASKEGQGNQPQHF.